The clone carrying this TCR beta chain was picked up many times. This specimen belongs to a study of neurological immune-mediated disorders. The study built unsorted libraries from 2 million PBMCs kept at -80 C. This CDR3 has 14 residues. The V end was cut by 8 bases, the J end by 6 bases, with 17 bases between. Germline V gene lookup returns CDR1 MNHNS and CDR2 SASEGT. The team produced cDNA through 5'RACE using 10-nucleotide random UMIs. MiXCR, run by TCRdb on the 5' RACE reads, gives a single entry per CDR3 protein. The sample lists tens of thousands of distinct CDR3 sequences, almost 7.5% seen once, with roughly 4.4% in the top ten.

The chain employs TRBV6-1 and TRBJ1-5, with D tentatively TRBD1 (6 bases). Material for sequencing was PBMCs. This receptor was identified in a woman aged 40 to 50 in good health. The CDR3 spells CASRPGGAAQPQHF. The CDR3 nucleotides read TGTGCCAGCCGCCCCGGGGGGGCGGCTCAGCCCCAGCATTTT.